One and the same sample provided the 12 T cell receptor beta chains below, sequenced in a study of regulatory T cells in long-lasting Graves disease. CDR3 regions were amplified by Arm-PCR using iRepertoire HTBI primers to build TCR beta libraries. TCRdb passed the multiplex PCR reads through MiXCR, listing each CDR3 protein once. The table shows hundreds of thousands of distinct CDR3 sequences, with about 16% occurring only once. Indicated time point: newly diagnosed GD, antithyroid drugs for less than 3 months. Extracted PBMC RNA gave rise to the TCR library. These records were also assigned to another study, of T cells in Graves' hyperthyroidism and ophthalmopathy.

Material: peripheral blood mononuclear cells (PBMCs), obtained at new diagnosis, from a patient treated with antithyroid drugs. The receptors derive from a woman aged 40 to 65 with Graves disease.

This clonotype came up a few times. This chain joins TRBV19 and TRBJ1-5, with D maybe TRBD1 (5 bases). CDR1 and CDR2 from the germline V gene are LNHDA and SQIVND (reference sequence). Trimming pared 5 bases from V and 4 bases from J, leaving 15 bases between. There are 15 residues in the CDR3. The CDR3 loop is CASSPGLRSNQPQHF. As DNA, the CDR3 is TGTGCCAGTAGTCCGGGGCTGCGATCGAATCAGCCCCAGCATTTT.

The J gene is TRBJ2-6, the V gene TRBV12-3 or TRBV12-4; perhaps TRBD1 as D (6 bases). The CDR3 runs 17 residues. Trimming pared 7 bases from V and 4 bases from J, leaving 20 bases between. In DNA, the CDR3 is TGTGCCAGCATCCAGACAGGATCGATTATGGGGGCCAACGTCCTGACTTTC. Protein product: CASIQTGSIMGANVLTF.

This clonotype was observed at least ten times. V usage is TRBV5-1 and J usage is TRBJ2-1; the D gene could be TRBD1 or TRBD2 (5 bases each). The CDR3 runs to 16 residues. Deletions cut 5 bases from V and 3 bases from J, with 18 bases between. CDR1 and CDR2 from the germline V gene are SGHRS and YFSETQ. Here the CDR3 reads CASRLHGGTVYNEQFF. The CDR3 DNA reads as TGCGCCAGCAGGCTACATGGGGGAACTGTCTACAATGAGCAGTTCTTC. Full variable domain (remainder filled in from reference TRBV5-1 and TRBJ2-1): KAGVTQTPRYLIKTRGQQVTLSCSPISGHRSVSWYQQTPGQGLQFLFEYFSETQRNKGNFPGRFSGRQFSNSRSEMNVSTLELGDSALYLCASRLHGGTVYNEQFFGPGTRLTVL.

Many counts were recorded for this clonotype. This chain links TRBV15 with TRBJ1-2; D is unclear. V was trimmed by 0 bases and J by 5 bases, leaving 4 bases between them. The CDR3 sequence is 12 residues long. Germline V gene sequence: CDR1 LNHNV, CDR2 YYDKDF (reference sequence). The CDR3 nucleotides read TGTGCCACCAGCAGAGACAGTTATGGCTACACCTTC. It is translated as CATSRDSYGYTF.

The rearrangement joins TRBV6-1 to TRBJ2-3; D is possibly TRBD1 or TRBD2 (5 bases each). This CDR3 has 13 amino acids. Germline CDR1 and CDR2: MNHNS and SASEGT. Trimming took off 6 bases at V and 8 bases at J, with 15 bases between the two ends. CDR3 sequence: CASRPTSGGTQYF. The CDR3 DNA follows: TGTGCCAGCAGACCCACCTCTGGGGGTACGCAGTATTTT.

V gene TRBV30 combines with J gene TRBJ2-7; D possibly corresponds to TRBD2 (6 bases). The CDR3 covers 14 residues. V was clipped by 0 bases and J by 3 bases, with 12 bases between them. CDR1 and CDR2 from the germline V gene are GTSNPN and SVGIG (reference sequence). The CDR3 nucleotides are TGTGCCTGGAGTGTACCGGGGGAGATCTACGAGCAGTACTTC. It translates to CAWSVPGEIYEQYF. Together with reference TRBV30 and TRBJ2-7, the CDR3 gives the full variable domain: SQTIHQWPATLVQPVGSPLSLECTVEGTSNPNLYWYRQAAGRGLQLLFYSVGIGQISSEVPQNLSASRPQDRQFILSSKKLLLSDSGFYLCAWSVPGEIYEQYFGPGTRLTVT.

This clonotype has ten or more counts. This rearrangement joins TRBV6-2 or TRBV6-3 to TRBJ1-1; D unclear. CDR1 and CDR2 (germline): MNHEY, SVGEGT. V was shortened by 7 bases and J by 1 base, with 10 bases between the two germline ends. The CDR3 totals 13 residues. The CDR3 protein is CASTVTQNTEAFF. In nucleotides, the CDR3 is TGTGCCAGCACCGTGACACAGAACACTGAAGCTTTCTTT.

This clonotype has a handful of counts. This sequence joins TRBV9 and TRBJ1-3, with TRBD1 as a possible D gene (5 bases). CDR1 and CDR2 (germline): SGDLS, YYNGEE. V was clipped by 0 bases and J by 0 bases, with 10 bases between them. The CDR3 is made up of 16 amino acids. The CDR3 loop reads CASSVEWDFSGNTIYF. The CDR3 coding sequence is TGTGCCAGCAGCGTAGAATGGGACTTCTCTGGAAACACCATATATTTT. The whole variable domain, remainder taken from reference TRBV9 and TRBJ1-3, is DSGVTQTPKHLITATGQRVTLRCSPRSGDLSVYWYQQSLDQGLQFLIQYYNGEERAKGNILERFSAQQFPDLHSELNLSSLELGDSALYFCASSVEWDFSGNTIYFGEGSWLTVV.

In this sample, this clonotype turned up a few times. This chain's CDR3 is CAWFSGTGYPEAFF. The CDR3 DNA is TGTGCCTGGTTTTCCGGGACAGGGTACCCTGAAGCTTTCTTT. The V call is TRBV30, the J call TRBJ1-1; 9 bases map to TRBD1. This CDR3 has 14 amino acids. Germline lookup yields CDR1 GTSNPN and CDR2 SVGIG (reference sequence). V was clipped by 5 bases and J by 6 bases; unmatched bases: 10.

The sample holds one count of this clonotype. The chain recombines TRBV7-9 with TRBJ2-2; D is ambiguous. The CDR3 consists of 14 residues. Between the trimmed V and J ends, which lost 3 bases and 8 bases, there was a span of 13 bases. Per germline, CDR1 SEHNR and CDR2 FQNEAQ (reference sequence). Here the CDR3 DNA reads TGTGCCAGCAGCTTTAGAAGTGGAGATGGGGAGCTGTTTTTT. It encodes CASSFRSGDGELFF.

The chain couples TRBV12-3 or TRBV12-4 to TRBJ1-3, with D unresolved. This CDR3 is built from 15 residues. V dropped 3 bases and J dropped 1 base, with 10 bases sitting between them. The CDR3 DNA follows: TGTGCCAGCAGTTTCGGCGGTTCATCTGGAAACACCATATATTTT. Encoded protein: CASSFGGSSGNTIYF.

This clonotype occurred many times. The chain recombines TRBV12-3 or TRBV12-4 with TRBJ1-1; D possibly corresponds to TRBD1 (6 bases). The V and J ends lost 7 bases and 7 bases respectively, with 16 bases between them. This CDR3 is built from 13 residues. The CDR3 loop reads CASTSGQSFEAFF. In DNA, the CDR3 is TGTGCCAGCACCTCAGGACAGTCCTTTGAAGCTTTCTTT.